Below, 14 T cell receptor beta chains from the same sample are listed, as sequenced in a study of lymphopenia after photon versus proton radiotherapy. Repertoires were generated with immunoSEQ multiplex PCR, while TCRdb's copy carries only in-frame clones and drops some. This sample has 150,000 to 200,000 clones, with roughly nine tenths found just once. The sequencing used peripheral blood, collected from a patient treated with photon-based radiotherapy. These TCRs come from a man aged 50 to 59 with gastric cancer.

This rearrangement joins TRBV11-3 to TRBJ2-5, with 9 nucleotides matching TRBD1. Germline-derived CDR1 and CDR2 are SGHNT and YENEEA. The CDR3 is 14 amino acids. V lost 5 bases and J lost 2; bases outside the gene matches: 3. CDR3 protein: CASSEGTGQETQYF. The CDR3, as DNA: TGTGCCAGCAGCGAGGGGACAGGGCAAGAGACCCAGTACTTC.

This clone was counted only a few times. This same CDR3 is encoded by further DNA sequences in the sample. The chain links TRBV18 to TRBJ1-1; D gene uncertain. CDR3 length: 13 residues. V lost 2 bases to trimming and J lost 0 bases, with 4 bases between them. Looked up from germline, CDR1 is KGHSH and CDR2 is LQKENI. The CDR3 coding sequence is TGTGCCAGCTCACCAGGGGTGAACACTGAAGCTTTCTTT. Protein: CASSPGVNTEAFF.

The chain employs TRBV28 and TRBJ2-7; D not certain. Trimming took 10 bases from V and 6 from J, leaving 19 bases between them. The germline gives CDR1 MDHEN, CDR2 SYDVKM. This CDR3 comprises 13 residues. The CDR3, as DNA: TGTGCCATCCAACCTCCGGCCAAGGGCGAGCAGTACTTC. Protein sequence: CAIQPPAKGEQYF.

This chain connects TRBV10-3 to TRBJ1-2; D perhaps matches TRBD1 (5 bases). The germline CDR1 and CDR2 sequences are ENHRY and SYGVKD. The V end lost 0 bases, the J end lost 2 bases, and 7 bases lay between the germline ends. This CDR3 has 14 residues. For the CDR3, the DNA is TGTGCCATCAGTGAGTCGGGGACCAACTATGGCTACACCTTC. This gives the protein CAISESGTNYGYTF.

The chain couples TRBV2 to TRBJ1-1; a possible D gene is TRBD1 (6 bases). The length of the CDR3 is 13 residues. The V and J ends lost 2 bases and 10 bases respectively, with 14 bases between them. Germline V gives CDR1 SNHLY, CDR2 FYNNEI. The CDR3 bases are TGTGCCAGCAGTGAATGGAGAGGGGGGACAGCTTTCTTT. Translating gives CASSEWRGGTAFF.

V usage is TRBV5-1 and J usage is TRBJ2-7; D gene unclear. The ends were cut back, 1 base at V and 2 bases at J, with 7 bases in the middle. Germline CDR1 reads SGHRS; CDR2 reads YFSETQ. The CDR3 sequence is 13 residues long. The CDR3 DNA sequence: TGCGCCAGCAGCTTGCTACCCACCTACGAGCAGTACTTC. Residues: CASSLLPTYEQYF.

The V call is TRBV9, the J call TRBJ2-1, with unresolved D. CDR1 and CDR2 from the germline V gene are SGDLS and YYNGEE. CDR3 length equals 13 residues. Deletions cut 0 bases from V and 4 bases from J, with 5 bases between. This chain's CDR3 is CASSVGNYNEQFF. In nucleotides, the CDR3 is TGTGCCAGCAGCGTAGGAAATTACAATGAGCAGTTCTTC.

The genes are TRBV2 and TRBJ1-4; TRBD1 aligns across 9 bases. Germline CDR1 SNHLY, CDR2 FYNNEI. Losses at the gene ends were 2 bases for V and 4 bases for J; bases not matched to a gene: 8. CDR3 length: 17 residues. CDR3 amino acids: CASSEKTGGILNEKLFF. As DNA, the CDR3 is TGTGCCAGCAGTGAAAAGACAGGGGGGATTCTTAATGAAAAACTGTTTTTT.

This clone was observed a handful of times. This chain's CDR3 is CASRPFGTDTQYF. Written as DNA, the CDR3 is TGTGCCAGCAGACCATTTGGCACAGATACGCAGTATTTT. The chain uses TRBV7-8 and TRBJ2-3; D is uncertain. The CDR3 loop spans 13 amino acids. Germline values: CDR1 SGHVS, CDR2 FQNEAQ. V lost 6 bases, J lost 1 base, and 8 bases lay in between.

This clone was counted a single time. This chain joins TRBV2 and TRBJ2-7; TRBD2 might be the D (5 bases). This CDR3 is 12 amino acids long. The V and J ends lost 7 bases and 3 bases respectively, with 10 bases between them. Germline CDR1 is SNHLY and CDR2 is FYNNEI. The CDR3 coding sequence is TGTGCCAGCAAGAGGGCTCTCTACGAGCAGTACTTC. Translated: CASKRALYEQYF.

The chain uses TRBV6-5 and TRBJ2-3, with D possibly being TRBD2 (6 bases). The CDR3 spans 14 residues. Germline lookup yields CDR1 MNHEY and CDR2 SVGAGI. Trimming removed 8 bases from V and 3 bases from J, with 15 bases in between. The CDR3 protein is CASSGGRRTDTQYF. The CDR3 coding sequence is TGTGCCAGCTCCGGGGGAAGGAGGACAGATACGCAGTATTTT.

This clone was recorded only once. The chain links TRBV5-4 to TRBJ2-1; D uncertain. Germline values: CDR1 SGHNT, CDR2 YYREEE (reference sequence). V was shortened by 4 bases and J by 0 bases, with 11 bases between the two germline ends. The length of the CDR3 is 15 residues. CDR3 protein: CASSAQALSYNEQFF. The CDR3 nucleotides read TGTGCCAGCAGCGCCCAGGCCCTCTCCTACAATGAGCAGTTCTTC.

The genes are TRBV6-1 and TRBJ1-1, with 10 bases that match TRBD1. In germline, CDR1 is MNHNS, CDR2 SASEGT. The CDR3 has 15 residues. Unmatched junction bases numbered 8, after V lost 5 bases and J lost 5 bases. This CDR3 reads CASSQTGGGRTEAFF. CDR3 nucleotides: TGTGCCAGCAGTCAGACAGGGGGCGGGAGGACTGAAGCTTTCTTT.

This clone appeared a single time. CDR3 nucleotides: TGTGCCAGCAGCCCCAACAGGGGTGAAAAACTGTTTTTT. It specifies CASSPNRGEKLFF. This sequence joins TRBV7-8 and TRBJ1-4; TRBD1 matches at 7 bases. CDR1 is SGHVS, CDR2 FQNEAQ, per germline. The V segment lost 5 bases and the J segment 7 bases; nucleotides outside the gene matches: 4. CDR3 size: 13 residues.